This T cell receptor (beta chain) was captured by sequencing in a study of monozygotic twins with inflammatory bowel disease. The CDR3 has 12 residues. Without any T cell sorting, total RNA was isolated from whole blood. Broader study findings: Repertoire likeness was no different across concordant and discordant twins, perhaps owing to restricted power.

TCRdb re-called the 5' RACE reads and catalogs CDR3 proteins one per entry, DNA excluded. The sample includes 350,000 to 550,000 distinct CDR3 sequences. A note on this clonotype: What it binds is not known.

The sequencing input was blood. This TCR came from a human donor with ulcerative colitis or Crohn's disease, or a healthy co-twin of an affected twin (not recorded which). The chain carries TRBV12-3 or TRBV12-4 and TRBJ2-3. The CDR3 is CASSLNSDTQYF.